This entry lists 30 T cell receptor beta chains sequenced from one sample in a study of cytomegalovirus exposure and HLA in healthy donors. With 60 Vbeta and 13 Jbeta primers, the PCR was carried out. Profiling relied on immunoSEQ multiplex PCR, and the TCRdb table lists in-frame clones only, not all of them. The sample shows approximately 170,000 clones, approximately 78% of them seen only once. The specimen was PBMCs. The receptors here all came from a male donor in good health and CMV-seronegative.

The genes are TRBV10-3 and TRBJ2-1; 9 bases are shared with TRBD2. Germline assignment: CDR1 ENHRY and CDR2 SYGVKD. The CDR3 spans 16 residues. V trimming: 0 bases; J trimming: 3 bases; junction bases outside the gene matches: 3. In nucleotides, the CDR3 is TGTGCCATCAGTGAGTCTAGGACTAGCGTCTACAATGAGCAGTTCTTC. Translation gives CAISESRTSVYNEQFF.

This clone appeared once. The chain joins TRBV6-1 to TRBJ2-7; 11 bases are shared with TRBD2. CDR3 length: 15 residues. V dropped 2 bases and J dropped 6; count of bases not matched to a gene: 6. Germline V lookup: CDR1 MNHNS, CDR2 SASEGT. As DNA, the CDR3 is TGTGCCAGCAGTGAACGACGGACTAGCGGGTTCGAGCAGTACTTC. Translating gives CASSERRTSGFEQYF.

The table lists this clone with a few counts. This specimen includes other DNA sequences encoding the same CDR3. This CDR3 is CASSPDRGGNQPQHF. CDR3 DNA sequence: TGTGCCAGCAGTCCGGACAGGGGAGGCAATCAGCCCCAGCATTTT. This chain joins TRBV6-5 and TRBJ1-5; 9 positions match TRBD1. This CDR3 has 15 amino acids. With 5 bases clipped from V and 2 bases from J, the junction kept 4 bases outside the gene matches. Germline V gene data show CDR1 as MNHEY and CDR2 as SVGAGI.

The J gene is TRBJ2-1, the V gene TRBV9, with TRBD2 identical over 7 bases. J was trimmed by 6 bases and V by 4 bases; bases with no gene match: 13. Germline CDR1 is SGDLS and CDR2 is YYNGEE. The CDR3 spans 16 residues. CDR3 region: CASSPWGSGAGNEQFF. In nucleotides, the CDR3 is TGTGCCAGCAGCCCTTGGGGGAGCGGGGCGGGCAATGAGCAGTTCTTC.

The CDR3 here is CASSLKLVGTTREKLFF. In nucleotides, the CDR3 is TGTGCCAGCAGTTTAAAGCTTGTAGGGACTACCAGGGAAAAACTGTTTTTT. The chain uses TRBV28 and TRBJ1-4; D possibly corresponds to TRBD1 (5 bases). This CDR3 is 17 amino acids long. Germline V gene data show CDR1 as MDHEN and CDR2 as SYDVKM. V lost 2 bases and J lost 8, with 21 bases in between.

The CDR3 DNA reads as TGTGCCAGCAGTCGGAATGACAGGGGGGACTACGAGCAGTACTTC. This codes for CASSRNDRGDYEQYF. The genes are TRBV6-5 and TRBJ2-7; 9 nucleotides agree with TRBD1. The CDR3 is 15 amino acids. With V trimmed by 5 bases and J by 3 bases, 8 bases remained unmatched. Germline values: CDR1 MNHEY, CDR2 SVGAGI.

The genes are TRBV7-3 and TRBJ2-5; tentatively, D is TRBD1 (6 bases). V was pared by 5 bases and J by 6 bases, with 10 bases between. This CDR3 contains 12 residues. Looked up from germline, CDR1 is SGHTA and CDR2 is FQGTGA. The CDR3 nucleotides read TGTGCCAGCAGCCCAGGGACACAGACCCAGTACTTC. This sequence encodes CASSPGTQTQYF.

The gene calls are TRBV14 and TRBJ2-7, with D hard to call. The length of the CDR3 is 12 residues. V was clipped by 2 bases and J by 4 bases, with 6 bases between them. Germline V gene sequence: CDR1 SGHDN, CDR2 FVKESK. In DNA, the CDR3 is TGTGCCAGCAGCCAAACCGGTTACGAGCAGTACTTC. This gives the protein CASSQTGYEQYF. Full variable domain (remainder filled in from reference TRBV14 and TRBJ2-7): EAGVTQFPSHSVIEKGQTVTLRCDPISGHDNLYWYRRVMGKEIKFLLHFVKESKQDESGMPNNRFLAERTGGTYSTLKVQPAELEDSGVYFCASSQTGYEQYFGPGTRLTVT.

The chain combines TRBV18 with TRBJ1-5; D not resolved. Trimming took 2 bases from V and 6 from J, leaving 8 bases between them. The CDR3 is 13 amino acids. CDR1 and CDR2 (germline): KGHSH, LQKENI. The CDR3 loop is CASSPGEGQPQHF. As DNA, the CDR3 is TGTGCCAGCTCACCAGGTGAGGGTCAGCCCCAGCATTTT.

This clone came up once. The J gene is TRBJ2-7, the V gene TRBV27; possibly TRBD1 for D (5 bases). CDR1 and CDR2 from the germline V gene are MNHEY and SMNVEV (reference sequence). Deletions cut 6 bases from V and 2 bases from J, with 11 bases between. The CDR3 consists of 13 residues. CDR3 region: CASRPTETYEQYF. CDR3 nucleotides: TGTGCCAGCAGACCGACAGAGACCTACGAGCAGTACTTC.

This chain uses TRBV7-3 with TRBJ2-1, with TRBD1 identical over 10 bases. Germline loops: CDR1 SGHTA, CDR2 FQGTGA. V was pared by 4 bases and J by 4 bases, with 7 bases of the junction left unmatched. This CDR3 is built from 16 residues. As DNA, the CDR3 is TGTGCCAGCAGCTCCGGACCGGGACAGGGGTACAATGAGCAGTTCTTC. It specifies CASSSGPGQGYNEQFF.

The chain combines TRBV5-5 with TRBJ2-3, with a weak D call TRBD1 (5 bases). This CDR3 contains 14 residues. Germline V gene lookup returns CDR1 SGHKS and CDR2 YYEKEE (reference sequence). V lost 0 bases and J lost 0, with 5 bases in between. The CDR3 spells CASSLAGSTDTQYF. Here the CDR3 DNA reads TGTGCCAGCAGCTTGGCAGGGAGCACAGATACGCAGTATTTT.

The CDR3 reads CASSRDLGGDEQYF. The CDR3 nucleotides read TGTGCCAGCAGCCGCGATCTGGGGGGGGACGAGCAGTACTTC. The V call is TRBV28, the J call TRBJ2-7; TRBD2 matches 7 bases. This CDR3 has 14 residues. V lost 6 bases to trimming and J lost 5 bases; unmatched junction nucleotides: 10. CDR1 is MDHEN and CDR2 is SYDVKM in the germline V gene.

This clone was detected once. The chain employs TRBV13 and TRBJ2-7, with 7 nucleotides matching TRBD1. Trimming at V came to 5 bases and at J to 4 bases, leaving 11 bases not matched to a gene. CDR1 is PRHDT, CDR2 FYEKMQ, per germline (reference sequence). The CDR3 totals 15 residues. The CDR3 protein is CASSRRQGVGYEQYF. The CDR3 nucleotides read TGTGCCAGCAGCAGACGTCAGGGGGTTGGGTACGAGCAGTACTTC.

This chain links TRBV5-6 with TRBJ2-7, with 8 bases matching TRBD2. The junction had 6 bases not matched to a gene; V was cut back by 5 bases and J by 5 bases. CDR1 is SGHDT, CDR2 YYEEEE, per germline. The CDR3 consists of 13 residues. CDR3 loop: CASSFLAGDEQYF. The CDR3 coding sequence is TGTGCCAGCAGTTTCCTAGCGGGCGACGAGCAGTACTTC.

A few counts support this clone. The chain joins TRBV4-3 to TRBJ2-1, with 12 positions matching TRBD2. The germline V gene has CDR1 LGHNA and CDR2 YSLEER. The CDR3 spans 18 residues. V lost 0 bases, J lost 2 bases, and 5 bases stayed unmatched. CDR3 nucleotide sequence: TGCGCCAGCAGCCAAGAGCAGACTAGCGGGAGTCCCTACAATGAGCAGTTCTTC. Amino acid sequence: CASSQEQTSGSPYNEQFF.

The gene calls are TRBV5-1 and TRBJ1-4; 8 nucleotides match TRBD1. This CDR3 comprises 15 residues. With V trimmed by 3 bases and J by 5 bases, 6 bases remained unmatched. CDR1 is SGHRS and CDR2 is YFSETQ in the germline V gene. The CDR3 DNA sequence: TGCGCCAGCAGCTCCGACAGGGGATGGAATGAAAAACTGTTTTTT. Amino acids: CASSSDRGWNEKLFF.

The chain recombines TRBV15 with TRBJ2-5; TRBD2 agrees at 10 bases. The V and J ends lost 0 bases and 3 bases, in that order; junction bases with no gene match: 7. This CDR3 has 17 amino acids. Germline V lookup: CDR1 LNHNV, CDR2 YYDKDF (reference sequence). In nucleotides, the CDR3 is TGTGCCACCAGCAGAGATCGGCTAGCGGGAGTAAAAGAGACCCAGTACTTC. Translating it yields CATSRDRLAGVKETQYF.

The chain recombines TRBV18 with TRBJ1-2, with no clear D. Deletions cut 6 bases from V and 4 bases from J, with 9 bases between. Germline loops: CDR1 KGHSH, CDR2 LQKENI. There are 12 residues in the CDR3. The CDR3 here is CASSPLVYGYTF. DNA for the CDR3: TGTGCCAGCTCCCCCCTCGTCTATGGCTACACCTTC.

This chain connects TRBV29-1 to TRBJ2-2, with D perhaps TRBD2 (6 bases). CDR3 length equals 17 residues. V lost 1 base and J lost 4, with 19 bases in between. The V gene's germline CDR1 is SQVTM and CDR2 ANQGSEA. The CDR3 protein is CSVEAFSAGHPTGELFF. The CDR3 DNA follows: TGCAGCGTTGAAGCTTTTTCGGCGGGGCACCCCACCGGGGAGCTGTTTTTT.

This chain uses TRBV19 with TRBJ2-7, with 8 positions matching TRBD1. Germline CDR1 LNHDA, CDR2 SQIVND (reference sequence). V was clipped by 4 bases and J by 1 base; unmatched bases: 6. The CDR3 is 15 amino acids. CDR3 amino acids: CASSTPGQVSYEQYF. The CDR3 region has the DNA TGTGCCAGTAGTACCCCGGGACAGGTGTCCTACGAGCAGTACTTC.

The CDR3 region has the DNA TGCGCCAGCAGACTCGACAGGGGTCCTAACTATGGCTACACCTTC. Its translation: CASRLDRGPNYGYTF. V gene TRBV5-1 combines with J gene TRBJ1-2; 8 nucleotides match TRBD1. The CDR3 runs to 15 residues. Per the germline V gene, CDR1 is SGHRS and CDR2 is YFSETQ. After removal of 5 bases from V and 0 bases from J, the junction contained 6 bases not matched to a gene.

V gene TRBV5-8 combines with J gene TRBJ2-1; TRBD2 matches at 14 bases. Germline V gene lookup returns CDR1 SGHTS and CDR2 YDEGEE. With V trimmed by 3 bases and J by 15 bases, 11 bases remained unmatched. CDR3 size: 15 residues. The CDR3 DNA sequence: TGTGCCAGCAGCTCCGGACTAGCGGGAGGACTAAGGCGGTTCTTC. It encodes CASSSGLAGGLRRFF.

The chain links TRBV7-9 to TRBJ2-4, with a tentative D call TRBD1 (6 bases). Trimming took off 8 bases at V and 2 bases at J, with 10 bases between the two ends. This CDR3 region has 13 residues. Germline CDR1 reads SEHNR; CDR2 reads FQNEAQ (reference sequence). The CDR3 sequence is CASDRWSKNIQYF. CDR3 nucleotide sequence: TGTGCCAGCGACAGGTGGTCCAAAAACATTCAGTACTTC.

This sequence joins TRBV27 and TRBJ1-1, with a possible D match to TRBD1 (6 bases). V gave up 2 bases and J gave up 1 base, with 11 bases separating them. The V gene's germline CDR1 is MNHEY and CDR2 SMNVEV (reference sequence). This CDR3 has 15 residues. CDR3 sequence: CASSLTPGQNTEAFF. The CDR3 nucleotides are TGTGCCAGCAGTTTAACCCCGGGACAGAACACTGAAGCTTTCTTT.

The genes are TRBV18 and TRBJ1-1; D perhaps matches TRBD1 (6 bases). The CDR3 runs 14 residues. The V gene lost 5 bases and the J gene lost 6 bases, with 16 bases spanning the gap. Germline lookup yields CDR1 KGHSH and CDR2 LQKENI. The CDR3 sequence is CASSTLQGKAEAFF. CDR3 nucleotide sequence: TGTGCCAGCTCAACATTACAGGGAAAAGCTGAAGCTTTCTTT.

V is TRBV5-4 and J is TRBJ2-5; 9 bases map to TRBD2. CDR3 length: 17 residues. Germline CDR1 reads SGHNT; CDR2 reads YYREEE (reference sequence). V lost 4 bases and J lost 0; bases outside the gene matches: 10. The CDR3 nucleotides read TGTGCCAGCAGCAGGACTAGCGCGAGGGCATACCAAGAGACCCAGTACTTC. This translates into CASSRTSARAYQETQYF.

This clone occurred many times. The chain has TRBV28 and TRBJ1-5; D unresolved. The CDR3 covers 12 residues. Between the trimmed V and J ends, which lost 7 bases and 7 bases, there was a span of 11 bases. Per the germline V gene, CDR1 is MDHEN and CDR2 is SYDVKM. In nucleotides, the CDR3 is TGTGCCAGCACCCGAGCGTGGCAGCCCCAGCATTTT. It encodes CASTRAWQPQHF.

V gene TRBV7-2 combines with J gene TRBJ1-1; 8 nucleotides align to TRBD1. The CDR3 extends over 15 amino acids. Germline-derived CDR1 and CDR2 are SGHTA and FQGNSA. The trim removed 0 bases at V and 3 bases at J, leaving 3 bases unmatched. The CDR3 sequence: CASSLAGQGYTEAFF. CDR3 in DNA: TGTGCCAGCAGCTTAGCTGGACAGGGCTACACTGAAGCTTTCTTT.

This rearrangement joins TRBV30 to TRBJ1-2; D is uncertain. The CDR3 is made up of 15 amino acids. CDR1 and CDR2 from the germline V gene are GTSNPN and SVGIG (reference sequence). The V end was cut by 3 bases, the J end by 3 bases, with 17 bases between. CDR3 sequence reads: CAWRSRRGGYYGYTF. CDR3 coding DNA: TGTGCCTGGAGGTCCAGGCGGGGAGGGTACTATGGCTACACCTTC.